This T cell receptor beta chain was recovered during a study of cytomegalovirus exposure and HLA in healthy donors. The CDR3 covers 11 residues. Looked up from germline, CDR1 is SGHAT and CDR2 is FQNNGV. J lost 9 bases, V lost 5 bases, and 4 bases had no gene match. General observations from the study: In a later analysis, at a false discovery rate of 0.05, fewer than 20,000 TCR beta sequences were associated with HLA alleles. A prior analysis recorded that most TCR beta V segments were productive about 90% or about 30% of the time. The dataset shows that most TCR sequences were rare, while some public TCRs occurred in many donors.

For this clone: Its antigen is not known.

A multiplex PCR was run with 60 Vbeta primers and 13 Jbeta primers. Sequencing used immunoSEQ multiplex PCR; TCRdb keeps in-frame clones, though not all of them. The data contain roughly 68,000 clones, around 74% of them singletons. The sequenced sample consisted of PBMCs. This clonotype was sampled from a male donor in good health and CMV-seropositive. The V gene is TRBV11-2, the J gene TRBJ2-7, with 7 bases matching TRBD1. This chain's CDR3 is CASSHRDRQYF. CDR3 in DNA: TGTGCCAGCAGCCATCGGGACAGGCAGTACTTC. The variable domain in full, completed from reference TRBV11-2 and TRBJ2-7, reads EAGVAQSPRYKIIEKRQSVAFWCNPISGHATLYWYQQILGQGPKLLIQFQNNGVVDDSQLPKDRFSAERLKGVDSTLKIQPAKLEDSAVYLCASSHRDRQYFGPGTRLTVT.